Below, one T cell receptor beta chain is given with its context. Its cognate antigen is unknown. The record originates from a study of cytomegalovirus exposure and HLA in healthy donors. The CDR3 is made up of 16 amino acids. CDR1 is SGHNT and CDR2 is YYREEE in the germline V gene (reference sequence). V shed 1 base and J shed 4 bases, with 14 bases lying between them. Study observations and caveats: Certain sequence variants were highly shared and formed a cluster, and this cluster was likely a sequencing artifact.

PCR involved 60 Vbeta and 13 Jbeta primers. Assay: immunoSEQ multiplex PCR; the TCRdb copy retains only in-frame clones and omits some. Seen here are around 150,000 clones, roughly 80% observed once, and the top ten hold roughly 1.9%. The J gene is TRBJ2-2, the V gene TRBV5-4; D unresolved. The sequencing input was PBMCs. The TCR was taken from a female donor in good health and CMV-seronegative. CDR3: CASSLTVGESTGELFF. Written as DNA, the CDR3 is TGTGCCAGCAGCTTGACAGTAGGCGAGAGCACCGGGGAGCTGTTTTTT.